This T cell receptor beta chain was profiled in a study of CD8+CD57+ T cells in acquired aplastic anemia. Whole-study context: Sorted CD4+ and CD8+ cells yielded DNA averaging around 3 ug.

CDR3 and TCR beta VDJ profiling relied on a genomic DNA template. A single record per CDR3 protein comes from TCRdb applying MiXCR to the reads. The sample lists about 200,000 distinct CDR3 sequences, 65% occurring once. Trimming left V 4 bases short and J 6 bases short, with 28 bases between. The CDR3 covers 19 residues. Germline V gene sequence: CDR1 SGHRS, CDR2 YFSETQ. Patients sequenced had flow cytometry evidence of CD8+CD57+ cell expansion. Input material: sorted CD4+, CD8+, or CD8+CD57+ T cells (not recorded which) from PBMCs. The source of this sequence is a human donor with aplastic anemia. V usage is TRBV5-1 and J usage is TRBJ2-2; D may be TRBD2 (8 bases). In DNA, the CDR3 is TGCGCCAGCAGCGAGACCGGGACAGACCAGACTAGCGTGTCCGGGGAGCTGTTTTTT. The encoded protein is CASSETGTDQTSVSGELFF.